The 10 T cell receptor beta chains reported below all come from one sample, sequenced in a study of CD8 T cells in Susac syndrome. RNA in amounts of about 0.5 to 1 ug was reverse transcribed with random hexamers. TCRdb analysed the immunoSEQ multiplex PCR reads with MiXCR anew, one entry per CDR3 protein. The data show hundreds of thousands of distinct CDR3 sequences, 70% to 90% seen once. The sequenced sample consisted of CD8+ T cells from PBMCs. These receptors originate from a human donor with multiple sclerosis.

CDR3 sequence (DNA): TGCGCCAGCAGGGGAAAACTAGCGGAAGGGCCCTACGAGCAGTACTTC. Encoded protein: CASRGKLAEGPYEQYF. The chain has TRBV5-1 and TRBJ2-7, with TRBD2 matching 8 bases. Germline V CDR1 and CDR2: SGHRS, YFSETQ. This CDR3 region has 16 residues. J gave up 2 bases and V 5 bases, and 12 bases lay outside the gene matches.

The genes are TRBV23-1 and TRBJ2-1; no firm D call. TRBV23-1 is annotated as an ORF whose role is uncertain. The CDR3 runs 19 residues. V shed 0 bases and J shed 0 bases, with 18 bases lying between them. CDR3 sequence reads: CASSQSSTQGRSSYNEQFF. CDR3 bases: TGCGCCAGCAGTCAATCGTCGACGCAAGGCAGGAGCTCCTACAATGAGCAGTTCTTC.

The chain uses TRBV5-4 and TRBJ2-5; D unclear. The germline V gene encodes CDR1 SGHNT and CDR2 YYREEE (reference sequence). The CDR3 consists of 14 residues. Trimming stripped 4 bases from V and 3 bases from J, with 13 bases between. The DNA for the CDR3 is TGTGCCAGCAGCGAAATTGGACCGAAAGAGACCCAGTACTTC. The encoded protein is CASSEIGPKETQYF.

This clonotype was detected only once. The chain couples TRBV2 to TRBJ1-5; 8 bases match TRBD1. J lost 1 base, V lost 6 bases, and 17 bases had no gene match. The CDR3 has 19 residues. Germline V lookup: CDR1 SNHLY, CDR2 FYNNEI. CDR3 nucleotide sequence: TGTGCCAGCAGGGGGTTTCCCGGGACAGGAACGAGGAGCAATCAGCCCCAGCATTTT. As protein: CASRGFPGTGTRSNQPQHF.

The rearrangement uses TRBV7-9 and TRBJ1-1; D ambiguous. The CDR3 has 15 residues. Trimming removed 0 bases at V and 1 base at J, with 9 bases between. CDR1 is SEHNR and CDR2 is FQNEAQ in the germline V gene (reference sequence). The chain's CDR3 is CASSLAVERNTEAFF. The CDR3 coding sequence is TGTGCCAGCAGCTTAGCAGTCGAGAGGAACACTGAAGCTTTCTTT.

The chain couples TRBV3-1 to TRBJ2-2, with 10 bases aligning to TRBD2. Germline V gene sequence: CDR1 LGHDT, CDR2 YNNKEL (reference sequence). The trim removed 0 bases at V and 7 bases at J, leaving 8 bases unmatched. The CDR3 runs to 17 residues. CDR3 coding DNA: TGTGCCAGCAGCCAAGAGCCTCCGGGACTAGCGAGCGGGGAGCTGTTTTTT. It codes for CASSQEPPGLASGELFF.

V is TRBV24-1 and J is TRBJ2-2; D is perhaps TRBD2 (5 bases). Trimming took off 5 bases at V and 0 bases at J, with 9 bases between the two ends. CDR1 and CDR2 (germline): KGHDR, SFDVKD. The CDR3 runs 15 residues. DNA for the CDR3: TGTGCCACCAGTGGAAGCGGTTCGAACACCGGGGAGCTGTTTTTT. As protein: CATSGSGSNTGELFF.

V gene TRBV7-6 combines with J gene TRBJ2-1; unclear D gene. This CDR3 comprises 18 residues. Germline-derived CDR1 and CDR2 are SGHVS and FNYEAQ. Trimming stripped 0 bases from V and 0 bases from J, with 15 bases between. In DNA form, the CDR3 reads TGTGCCAGCAGCTTAGCCCCGATTCCCCGGAGCTCCTACAATGAGCAGTTCTTC. Protein sequence: CASSLAPIPRSSYNEQFF.

Comment on this clonotype: The junction departs from the called germline gene at one end, perhaps through a read error. The V call is TRBV7-7, the J call TRBJ2-3; D remains ambiguous. The CDR3 runs to 10 residues. Germline-derived CDR1 and CDR2 are SSHAT and FNYEAQ (reference sequence). The DNA for the CDR3 is TGTGCTAGCATAACAGATACGCAGTATTTT. It specifies CASITDTQYF.

This clonotype showed up just once. The CDR3 DNA reads TGTGCCAGCAGTAAGGCGATGAACTATGGCTACACCTTC. This translates into CASSKAMNYGYTF. The chain employs TRBV28 and TRBJ1-2; D not resolved. The CDR3 is made up of 13 amino acids. The germline CDR1 and CDR2 sequences are MDHEN and SYDVKM. V gave up 5 bases and J gave up 2 bases, with 9 bases separating them.